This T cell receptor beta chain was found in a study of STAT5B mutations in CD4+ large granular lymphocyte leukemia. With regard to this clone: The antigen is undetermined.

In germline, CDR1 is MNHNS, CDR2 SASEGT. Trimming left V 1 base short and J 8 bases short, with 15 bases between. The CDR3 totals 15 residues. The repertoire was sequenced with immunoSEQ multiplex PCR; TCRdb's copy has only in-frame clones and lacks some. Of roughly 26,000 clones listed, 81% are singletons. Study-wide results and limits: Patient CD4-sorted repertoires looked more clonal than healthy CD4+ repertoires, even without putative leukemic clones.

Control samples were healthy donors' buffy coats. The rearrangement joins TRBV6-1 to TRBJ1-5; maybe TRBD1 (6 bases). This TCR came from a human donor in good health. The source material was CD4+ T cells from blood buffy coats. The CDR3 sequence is CASSEVWRGTKPQHF. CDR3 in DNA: TGTGCCAGCAGTGAAGTTTGGAGGGGGACGAAGCCCCAGCATTTT.